These T cell receptor beta chains were read from a single sample in a study of cytomegalovirus exposure and HLA in healthy donors. Sequencing was performed with immunoSEQ multiplex PCR; in TCRdb, only in-frame clones are kept and a portion is missing. Of some 80,000 clones listed, 90% to 96% were seen once; the top ten hold 1.6%. What was sequenced was PBMCs. The receptors were gathered from a man aged 18-30 years in good health and CMV-seropositive. CDR3s leave out the opening cysteine and the closing phenylalanine or tryptophan. The order of the fields is J gene, V gene, CDR3 protein.

TRBJ1-2 | TRBV27 | ASSPTPGQGPLYGYT
TRBJ1-1 | TRBV10-2 | ASGTREAF
TRBJ1-4 | TRBV29-1 | SATGSDEKLF
TRBJ1-1 | TRBV30 | AWRFAGDNTEAF
TRBJ1-1 | TRBV6-4 | ASRAYPTGSTTEAF
TRBJ2-1 | TRBV30 | AWVDSGQGAREQF
TRBJ1-2 | TRBV4-1 | ASSQGKGGLGGYT
TRBJ2-7 | TRBV6-1 | ASSEADAAGSYEQY
TRBJ1-2 | TRBV10-1 | ASSDRDRGYT
TRBJ1-1 | TRBV28 | ASSLRGLALVEAF
TRBJ2-7 | TRBV27 | ASSPTGGSKQY
TRBJ1-2 | TRBV6-5 | ASSWRQGGGYT
TRBJ1-2 | TRBV19 | ASSGPVKNPHRPANYGYT
TRBJ2-7 | TRBV11-1 | ASSSRGTGLSYEQY
TRBJ1-1 | TRBV19 | ASSVTADTEAF
TRBJ2-7 | TRBV4-1 | ASSQEREAPYEQY
TRBJ1-2 | TRBV19 | ASSGGGYT
TRBJ1-1 | TRBV29-1 | SVVPRFQDTEAF
TRBJ1-1 | TRBV6-5 | ASRGDTEAF
TRBJ2-1 | TRBV10-3 | AIKRSGSDNEQF
TRBJ1-1 | TRBV6-5 | ASSYFGEAF
TRBJ1-5 | TRBV5-1 | ASRPTGYNQPQH
TRBJ2-7 | TRBV11-2 | ASSLPLADYEQY
TRBJ2-7 | TRBV6-5 | ASSRQGQAGEQY
TRBJ1-2 | TRBV29-1 | SGLGQGGYT
TRBJ1-1 | TRBV10-2 | ASRRQHMNTEAF
TRBJ2-5 | TRBV29-1 | SVVGQQGKETQY
TRBJ1-2 | TRBV6-5 | ASSWDSHGYT
TRBJ2-7 | TRBV11-2 | ASRATTGRGNEQY
TRBJ2-7 | TRBV4-1 | ASSLPDRGPYEQY
TRBJ1-4 | TRBV13 | ASSPRLDRGHEKLF
TRBJ1-2 | TRBV29-1 | SGGDRGMGYT
TRBJ2-7 | TRBV6-6 | ASEEGTSGNSYEQY
TRBJ2-1 | TRBV15 | ATSRDLGPNEQF
TRBJ2-1 | TRBV7-9 | ASSSGLAGASEQF
TRBJ1-2 | TRBV6-4 | ASSGRTGANYGYT
TRBJ2-2 | TRBV5-1 | ASSLGQGVGTGELF
TRBJ2-7 | TRBV7-8 | ASSAPSGSDYEQY
TRBJ2-2 | TRBV4-1 | ASSLRGLAGGFAGELF
TRBJ2-2 | TRBV19 | ASSIRGLGELF
TRBJ2-7 | TRBV18 | ASSTTGTGREQY
TRBJ1-5 | TRBV5-1 | ASSLSVSGGNQPQH
TRBJ2-7 | TRBV7-2 | ASSAMASGFGEQY
TRBJ2-7 | TRBV28 | ASSLLSSGRHEQY
TRBJ2-5 | TRBV2 | ATAGVSETQY
TRBJ1-2 | TRBV5-4 | ASSSGGPNYGYT
TRBJ1-1 | TRBV7-8 | ASSLEVGTLREAF
TRBJ2-1 | TRBV5-1 | ASIGTSGITYNEQF
TRBJ1-1 | TRBV6-1 | ASRDRVTEAF
TRBJ2-2 | TRBV5-1 | ASSLGARTSGTGELF
TRBJ2-1 | TRBV2 | ATRGLNEQF
TRBJ1-1 | TRBV18 | ASSAKGGTEAF